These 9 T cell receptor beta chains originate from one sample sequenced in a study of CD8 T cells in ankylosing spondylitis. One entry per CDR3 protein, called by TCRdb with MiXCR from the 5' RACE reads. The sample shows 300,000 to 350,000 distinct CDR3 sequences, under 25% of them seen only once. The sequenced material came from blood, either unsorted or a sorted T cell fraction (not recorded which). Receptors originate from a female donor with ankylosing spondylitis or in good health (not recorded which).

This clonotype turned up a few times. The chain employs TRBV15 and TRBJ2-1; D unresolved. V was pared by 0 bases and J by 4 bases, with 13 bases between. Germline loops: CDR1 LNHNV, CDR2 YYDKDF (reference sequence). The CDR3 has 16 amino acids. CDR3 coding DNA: TGTGCCACCAGCAGAGATCCGGAATTACGATACAATGAGCAGTTCTTC. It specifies CATSRDPELRYNEQFF.

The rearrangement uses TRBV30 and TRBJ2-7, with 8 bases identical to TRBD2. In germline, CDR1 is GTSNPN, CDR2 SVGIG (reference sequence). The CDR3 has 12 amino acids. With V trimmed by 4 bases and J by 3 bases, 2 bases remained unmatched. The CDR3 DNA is TGTGCCTGGAAGCGGGGGAACTACGAGCAGTACTTC. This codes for CAWKRGNYEQYF.

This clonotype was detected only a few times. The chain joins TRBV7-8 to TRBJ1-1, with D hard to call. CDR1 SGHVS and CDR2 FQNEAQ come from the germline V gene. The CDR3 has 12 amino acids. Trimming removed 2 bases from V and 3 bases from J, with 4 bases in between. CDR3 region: CASSLLHTEAFF. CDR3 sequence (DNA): TGTGCCAGCAGCTTACTACACACTGAAGCTTTCTTT.

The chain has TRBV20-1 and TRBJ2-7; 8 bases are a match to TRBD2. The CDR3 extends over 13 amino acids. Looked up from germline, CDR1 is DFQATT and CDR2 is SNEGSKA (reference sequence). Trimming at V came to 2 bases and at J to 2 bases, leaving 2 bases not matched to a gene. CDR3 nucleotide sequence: TGCAGTGCTAGATTTAGCGGGGCCTACGAGCAGTACTTC. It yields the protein CSARFSGAYEQYF.

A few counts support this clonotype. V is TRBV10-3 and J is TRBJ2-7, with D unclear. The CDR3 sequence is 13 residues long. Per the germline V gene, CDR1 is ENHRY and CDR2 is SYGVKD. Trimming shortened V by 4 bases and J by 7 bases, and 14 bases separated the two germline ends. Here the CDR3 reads CAISAVSFLEQYF. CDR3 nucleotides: TGTGCCATCAGTGCAGTCAGTTTTTTGGAGCAGTACTTC.

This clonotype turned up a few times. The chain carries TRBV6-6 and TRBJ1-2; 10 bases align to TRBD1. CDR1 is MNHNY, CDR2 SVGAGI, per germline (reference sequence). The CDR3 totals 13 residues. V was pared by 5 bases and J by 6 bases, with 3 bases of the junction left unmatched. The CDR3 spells CASSPDRGDGYTF. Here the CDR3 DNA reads TGTGCCAGCAGTCCGGACAGGGGGGATGGCTACACCTTC.

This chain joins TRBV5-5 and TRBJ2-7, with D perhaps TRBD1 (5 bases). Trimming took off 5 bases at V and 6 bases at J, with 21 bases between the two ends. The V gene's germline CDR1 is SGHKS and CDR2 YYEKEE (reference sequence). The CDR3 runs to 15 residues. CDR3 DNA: TGTGCCAGCAGAAACACAGGTTATCGGCAGGGCGAGCAGTACTTC. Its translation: CASRNTGYRQGEQYF.

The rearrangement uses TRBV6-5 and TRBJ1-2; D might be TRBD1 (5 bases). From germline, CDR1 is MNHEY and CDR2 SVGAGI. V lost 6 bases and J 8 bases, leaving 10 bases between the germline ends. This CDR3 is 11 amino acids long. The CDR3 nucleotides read TGTGCCAGCAGCTCGGGGGTAGGCTACACCTTC. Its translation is CASSSGVGYTF.

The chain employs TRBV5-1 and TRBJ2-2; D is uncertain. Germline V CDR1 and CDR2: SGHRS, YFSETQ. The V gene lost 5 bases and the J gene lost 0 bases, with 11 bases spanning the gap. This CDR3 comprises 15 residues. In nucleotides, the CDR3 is TGCGCCAGCAGGGTAGGCGGCGCGAACACCGGGGAGCTGTTTTTT. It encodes CASRVGGANTGELFF.